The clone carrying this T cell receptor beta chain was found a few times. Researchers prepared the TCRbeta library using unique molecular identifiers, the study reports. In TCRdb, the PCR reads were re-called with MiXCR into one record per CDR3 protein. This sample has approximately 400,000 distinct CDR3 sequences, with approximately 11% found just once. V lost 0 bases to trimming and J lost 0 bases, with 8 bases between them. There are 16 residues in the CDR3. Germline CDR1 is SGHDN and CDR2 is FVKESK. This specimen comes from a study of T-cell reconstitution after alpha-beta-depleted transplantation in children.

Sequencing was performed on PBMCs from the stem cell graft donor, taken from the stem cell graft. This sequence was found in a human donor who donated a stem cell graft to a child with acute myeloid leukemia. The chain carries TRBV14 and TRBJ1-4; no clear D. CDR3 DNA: TGTGCCAGCAGCCAAGAGCGGTTTGCAACTAATGAAAAACTGTTTTTT. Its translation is CASSQERFATNEKLFF.